What follows are 22 T cell receptor beta chains derived from one specimen sequenced in a study of T cell changes during pregnancy in multiple sclerosis. Libraries were prepared by immunoSEQ multiplex PCR; TCRdb keeps only in-frame clonotypes and omits some of them. This sample has about 50,000 clones; about nine tenths occur once, and the top ten carry approximately 0.25%. The sequencing used CD4+ T cells from peripheral blood mononuclear cells, collected in the second trimester of pregnancy. These receptors originate from a female donor with multiple sclerosis, enrolled in a pregnancy study.

The CDR3 is CASSFLAGGIDEQYF. In DNA form, the CDR3 reads TGCGCCAGCAGCTTTCTAGCGGGAGGGATCGACGAGCAGTACTTC. The chain joins TRBV5-1 to TRBJ2-7; 12 bases match TRBD2. V lost 2 bases to trimming and J lost 5 bases; unmatched junction nucleotides: 5. This CDR3 is built from 15 residues. The germline V gene encodes CDR1 SGHRS and CDR2 YFSETQ.

The V call is TRBV7-2, the J call TRBJ2-3, with 12 nucleotides matching TRBD2. V dropped 4 bases and J dropped 2; count of bases not matched to a gene: 10. The CDR3 sequence is 18 residues long. Germline CDR1 is SGHTA and CDR2 is FQGNSA. The CDR3 DNA reads as TGTGCCAGCAGCTCCCCCCGGACTAGCGGGGCAAACACAGATACGCAGTATTTT. This sequence encodes CASSSPRTSGANTDTQYF.

The chain employs TRBV19 and TRBJ1-1, with D perhaps TRBD1 (5 bases). Trimming shortened V by 10 bases and J by 1 base, and 10 bases separated the two germline ends. Germline V CDR1 and CDR2: LNHDA, SQIVND (reference sequence). The CDR3 covers 12 residues. CDR3 coding DNA: TGTGCCAAACAGGTCGCGAACACTGAAGCTTTCTTT. It yields the protein CAKQVANTEAFF.

J is TRBJ2-7 and V is TRBV6-1, with no clear D. Germline V gene sequence: CDR1 MNHNS, CDR2 SASEGT. This CDR3 is 12 amino acids long. V dropped 5 bases and J dropped 3 bases, with 8 bases sitting between them. CDR3 bases: TGTGCCAGCAGTCTACAGTACTACGAGCAGTACTTC. Encoded protein: CASSLQYYEQYF.

The chain uses TRBV4-1 and TRBJ2-1; 8 positions match TRBD1. This CDR3 contains 14 residues. Germline CDR1 reads MGHRA; CDR2 reads YSYEKL. V shed 4 bases, J shed 6 bases, and the junction held 5 bases outside the gene matches. In nucleotides, the CDR3 is TGCGCCAGCAGCCCGGGACAGGTCCTCAATGAGCAGTTCTTC. Its translation: CASSPGQVLNEQFF.

The chain carries TRBV18 and TRBJ1-4; D ambiguous. With 2 bases removed from V and 3 bases from J, the gap between germline ends came to 13 bases. CDR3 size: 16 residues. Germline V gives CDR1 KGHSH, CDR2 LQKENI. As DNA, the CDR3 is TGTGCCAGCTCACCAGGGCTTGGCAGGCCTAATGAAAAACTGTTTTTT. This codes for CASSPGLGRPNEKLFF.

This chain links TRBV11-3 with TRBJ1-1, with D possibly being TRBD1 (6 bases). The V gene's germline CDR1 is SGHNT and CDR2 YENEEA. Trimming shortened V by 3 bases and J by 2 bases, and 7 bases separated the two germline ends. This CDR3 contains 13 residues. Here the CDR3 reads CASSLDSNTEAFF. DNA for the CDR3: TGTGCCAGCAGCTTGGACAGCAACACTGAAGCTTTCTTT.

This clone was recorded a few times. Here the CDR3 DNA reads TGCAGTGCTAACAAGGTCGGGGGCTACACCTTC. It is translated as CSANKVGGYTF. This chain uses TRBV20-1 with TRBJ1-2, with D uncertain. The germline V gene encodes CDR1 DFQATT and CDR2 SNEGSKA (reference sequence). V shed 4 bases and J shed 8 bases, with 11 bases lying between them. The CDR3 sequence is 11 residues long.

This chain connects TRBV4-1 to TRBJ2-1; a weak D match, TRBD1 (5 bases). Germline V gene data show CDR1 as MGHRA and CDR2 as YSYEKL. Trimming left V 3 bases short and J 3 bases short, with 9 bases between. The CDR3 extends over 14 amino acids. The CDR3 here is CASSHPDSYNEQFF. In nucleotides, the CDR3 is TGCGCCAGCAGCCACCCAGACAGCTACAATGAGCAGTTCTTC.

The gene calls are TRBV5-1 and TRBJ2-2; TRBD2 is a possible D gene (6 bases). CDR3 length: 16 amino acids. The germline V gene encodes CDR1 SGHRS and CDR2 YFSETQ. Trimming took 0 bases from V and 0 from J, leaving 9 bases between them. This CDR3 reads CASSLVVAANTGELFF. The CDR3 DNA is TGCGCCAGCAGCTTGGTGGTAGCGGCGAACACCGGGGAGCTGTTTTTT.

This clone was seen just once. V is TRBV5-4 and J is TRBJ2-3; 12 nucleotides agree with TRBD2. The CDR3 sequence is 16 residues long. Germline lookup yields CDR1 SGHNT and CDR2 YYREEE (reference sequence). Trimming cost V 4 bases and J 2 bases; bases outside gene matches: 5. Here the CDR3 DNA reads TGTGCCAGCAGCCGCGGACTAGCGGGGACCACAGATACGCAGTATTTT. Translating it yields CASSRGLAGTTDTQYF.

The chain links TRBV9 to TRBJ1-3; D may be TRBD1 (5 bases). Trimming took off 4 bases at V and 2 bases at J, with 16 bases between the two ends. The CDR3 covers 16 residues. The germline gives CDR1 SGDLS, CDR2 YYNGEE. This CDR3 reads CASSLDSGGAGNTIYF. CDR3 in DNA: TGTGCCAGCAGCCTGGATAGCGGGGGTGCTGGAAACACCATATATTTT.

The V call is TRBV9, the J call TRBJ1-2, with TRBD1 identical over 7 bases. Germline CDR1 reads SGDLS; CDR2 reads YYNGEE. The CDR3 runs 15 residues. The V gene end was trimmed by 4 bases and the J gene end by 8 bases; junction bases not matched to a gene: 14. The CDR3 nucleotides are TGTGCCAGCAGCACTTCCACAGGCCAGGGGGGAGGCTACACCTTC. This codes for CASSTSTGQGGGYTF.

This clone is a singleton in its sample. The chain couples TRBV7-6 to TRBJ2-1; 10 positions agree with TRBD2. J was trimmed by 8 bases and V by 5 bases; bases with no gene match: 9. Germline values: CDR1 SGHVS, CDR2 FNYEAQ. The CDR3 is 15 residues long. CDR3 bases: TGTGCCAGCAGCAAGAGCGGGAGGGCCGTAGATGAGCAGTTCTTC. Translating gives CASSKSGRAVDEQFF. Based on the CDR3 plus reference TRBV7-6 and TRBJ2-1, the full variable domain is GAGVSQSPRYKVTKRGQDVALRCDPISGHVSLYWYRQALGQGPEFLTYFNYEAQQDKSGLPNDRFSAERPEGSISTLTIQRTEQRDSAMYRCASSKSGRAVDEQFFGPGTRLTVL.

This clone was seen more than once but under ten times. J is TRBJ2-6 and V is TRBV5-8, with a tentative D call TRBD1 (5 bases). V was cut by 6 bases and J by 0 bases, with 19 bases left in between. The CDR3 runs 18 residues. Germline values: CDR1 SGHTS, CDR2 YDEGEE. Here the CDR3 DNA reads TGTGCCAGCACTGTGGGGCGTTCTAAGCTCTCTGGGGCCAACGTCCTGACTTTC. Its translation is CASTVGRSKLSGANVLTF.

The V gene is TRBV29-1, the J gene TRBJ2-1; tentative D call: TRBD1 (5 bases). Germline CDR1 is SQVTM and CDR2 is ANQGSEA. V was cut by 6 bases and J by 4 bases, with 7 bases left in between. The CDR3 has 11 amino acids. CDR3 nucleotide sequence: TGCAGCGTCAGACAGTACAATGAGCAGTTCTTC. Translating it yields CSVRQYNEQFF.

This clone was seen once. This chain links TRBV9 with TRBJ2-5; 7 nucleotides agree with TRBD2. V gave up 3 bases and J gave up 4 bases; unmatched junction bases: 0. Germline CDR1 is SGDLS and CDR2 is YYNGEE. The CDR3 spans 12 residues. DNA for the CDR3: TGTGCCAGCAGCGGACTAGCAGAGACCCAGTACTTC. Protein product: CASSGLAETQYF.

The V and J genes are TRBV15 and TRBJ2-1; 7 bases match TRBD2. CDR1 is LNHNV and CDR2 is YYDKDF in the germline V gene (reference sequence). This CDR3 has 14 amino acids. After removal of 6 bases from V and 5 bases from J, the junction contained 7 bases not matched to a gene. DNA for the CDR3: TGTGCCACCAGTCCGGGACTACCAGACAATGAGCAGTTCTTC. Translation gives CATSPGLPDNEQFF.

This clone was picked up one time. The genes are TRBV5-6 and TRBJ2-3; 9 positions match TRBD1. The CDR3 is made up of 14 amino acids. CDR1 is SGHDT, CDR2 YYEEEE, per germline. Trimming took 3 bases from V and 6 from J; bases not matched to a gene: 5. The CDR3 DNA sequence: TGTGCCAGCAGCTCGACAGGGGGGTGGGATACGCAGTATTTT. As protein: CASSSTGGWDTQYF.

The chain uses TRBV5-5 and TRBJ1-1, with D uncertain. The CDR3 is made up of 15 amino acids. Between the trimmed V and J ends, which lost 2 bases and 5 bases, there was a span of 16 bases. Germline CDR1 SGHKS, CDR2 YYEKEE (reference sequence). CDR3 residues: CASSLLSHLGTEAFF. The CDR3 DNA is TGTGCCAGCAGCTTATTATCCCACCTCGGGACTGAAGCTTTCTTT.

The chain employs TRBV19 and TRBJ2-3; D not resolved. The CDR3 has 20 residues. The ends were cut back, 2 bases at V and 0 bases at J, with 24 bases in the middle. CDR1 and CDR2 (germline): LNHDA, SQIVND (reference sequence). The CDR3 coding sequence is TGTGCCAGTAGTATAATATACTTACCTCTCGGCAGGTTGAGCACAGATACGCAGTATTTT. It yields the protein CASSIIYLPLGRLSTDTQYF. The full variable domain, completed using reference TRBV19 and TRBJ2-3, is DGGITQSPKYLFRKEGQNVTLSCEQNLNHDAMYWYRQDPGQGLRLIYYSQIVNDFQKGDIAEGYSVSREKKESFPLTVTSAQKNPTAFYLCASSIIYLPLGRLSTDTQYFGPGTRLTVL.

J is TRBJ2-3 and V is TRBV10-2; 10 bases are shared with TRBD2. The CDR3 runs to 17 residues. Germline V gene lookup returns CDR1 WSHSY and CDR2 SAAADI. Trimming removed 6 bases from V and 2 bases from J; junction bases left unmatched: 11. The CDR3 DNA is TGCGCCAGCAGACCCACCCGACTAGCGGGCAACACAGATACGCAGTATTTT. Amino acid sequence: CASRPTRLAGNTDTQYF.